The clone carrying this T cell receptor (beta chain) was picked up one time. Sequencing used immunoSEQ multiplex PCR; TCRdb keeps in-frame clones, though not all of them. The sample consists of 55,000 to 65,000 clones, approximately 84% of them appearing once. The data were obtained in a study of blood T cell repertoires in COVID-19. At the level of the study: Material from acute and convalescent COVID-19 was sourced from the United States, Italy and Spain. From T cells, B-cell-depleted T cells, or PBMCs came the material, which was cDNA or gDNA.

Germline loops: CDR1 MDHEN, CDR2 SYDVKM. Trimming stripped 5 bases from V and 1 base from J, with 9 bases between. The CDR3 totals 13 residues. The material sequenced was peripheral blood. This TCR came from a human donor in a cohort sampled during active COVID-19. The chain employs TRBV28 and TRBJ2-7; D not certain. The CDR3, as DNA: TGTGCCAGCAGTCCTCCGGGTTCCTACGAGCAGTACTTC. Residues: CASSPPGSYEQYF.